Listed below are T cell receptor beta chains from one sample, sequenced in a study of T cells after yellow fever vaccination. TCRdb itself ran the 5' RACE reads through MiXCR, one entry per CDR3 protein. Of under 500,000 distinct CDR3 sequences listed, roughly a sixth are singletons. Specimen: PBMCs, collected before the yellow fever booster vaccination. The source is a man in his late teens or twenties who received the YFV17D yellow fever vaccine. Each CDR3 is given with its conserved first and last residue. D genes are given only for firm matches. Expanded clones get a size class; other rows say once, few or many, or leave the size out.

j_gene | d_gene | abundance | v_gene | CDR3nt | CDR3aa
TRBJ2-5 | TRBD1 | . | TRBV5-4 | TGTGCCAGCAGCTCCACGGGACAGGGGATGGAGACCCAGTACTTC | CASSSTGQGMETQYF
TRBJ1-4 | . | few | TRBV9 | TGTGCCAGCAGCCGACAGACCGAAGTAGGCGAAAAACTGTTTTTT | CASSRQTEVGEKLFF
TRBJ2-5 | . | . | TRBV7-2 | TGTGCCAGCAGCTTACAGAGGAGCCAAGAGACCCAGTACTTC | CASSLQRSQETQYF
TRBJ2-5 | . | many | TRBV4-1 | TGCGCCAGCAGCCCGACCGAAGCGGAGACCCAGTACTTC | CASSPTEAETQYF
TRBJ2-1 | TRBD2 | many | TRBV5-1 | TGCGCCAGCAGGCATAGCGGGGGGGACTACAATGAGCAGTTCTTC | CASRHSGGDYNEQFF
TRBJ1-2 | . | . | TRBV20-1 | TGCAGTGCGTCGTACCGTCTGGACTATGGCTACACCTTC | CSASYRLDYGYTF
TRBJ2-3 | TRBD1 | . | TRBV13 | TGTGCCAGCAGCTTAGATGGGACAGATTTCCAAGCCTCAACTAGCACAGATACGCAGTATTTT | CASSLDGTDFQASTSTDTQYF
TRBJ1-1 | . | few | TRBV20-1 | TGCAGTGCTAGGACCGGACTGAACACTGAAGCTTTCTTT | CSARTGLNTEAFF
TRBJ2-3 | . | . | TRBV6-4 | TGTGCCAGCAGTGCCAGGGGGGGCTCGACAGATACGCAGTATTTT | CASSARGGSTDTQYF
TRBJ2-3 | . | many | TRBV6-5 | TGTGCCAGCAGTCGCGATGGTTCGGCAGATACGCAGTATTTT | CASSRDGSADTQYF
TRBJ2-5 | . | . | TRBV4-2 | TGTGCCAGCAGCCAAGACCATAGAGGAGCGGAGACCCAGTACTTC | CASSQDHRGAETQYF
TRBJ1-2 | . | few | TRBV7-2 | TGTGCCAGCAGCAAAAGCAACGGGGGGCGCGACTATGGCTACACCTTC | CASSKSNGGRDYGYTF
TRBJ2-1 | . | . | TRBV10-3 | TGTGCCATCAGTGCCTTCGGCCCATCCTACAATGAGCAGTTCTTC | CAISAFGPSYNEQFF
TRBJ2-5 | . | few | TRBV24-1 | TGTGCCACCAGTGATATACAAGAGACCCAGTACTTC | CATSDIQETQYF
TRBJ2-3 | . | few | TRBV7-9 | TGTGCCAGCACCTGGGGGGGCACAGATACGCAGTATTTT | CASTWGGTDTQYF
TRBJ2-7 | . | . | TRBV6-6 | TGTGCCAGCAGTCCAGGGTCCTGGCAGTACTTC | CASSPGSWQYF
TRBJ2-2 | TRBD2 | . | TRBV12-3/TRBV12-4 | TGTGCCAGCAGCCCCCTGCGGGGGGCGGGGACCGGGGAGCTGTTTTTT | CASSPLRGAGTGELFF
TRBJ1-1 | . | once | TRBV30 | TGTGCCTTTTCACTAGGGGGGCGGGAAGCTTTCTTT | CAFSLGGREAFF
TRBJ2-5 | . | . | TRBV6-1 | TGTGCCAGCAGTGATCGAAAGACCCAGTACTTC | CASSDRKTQYF
TRBJ1-1 | . | . | TRBV11-1 | TGTGCCAGCAGCTTAGAGGACAGCTTGAACACTGAAGCTTTCTTT | CASSLEDSLNTEAFF
TRBJ2-3 | . | few | TRBV28 | TGTGCCAGCAGTTGGTCGGGGGATACGCAGTATTTT | CASSWSGDTQYF
TRBJ2-3 | . | . | TRBV12-3/TRBV12-4 | TGTGCCAGCAGCCCACAGGGGGGGGCCACAGATACGCAGTATTTT | CASSPQGGATDTQYF
TRBJ2-5 | . | . | TRBV4-2 | TGTGCCAGCAGCCAAACCTGGAACGCAGAGACCCAGTACTTC | CASSQTWNAETQYF
TRBJ2-3 | . | many | TRBV20-1 | TGCAGTGCTGATCCCCAGGGCCGCACAGATACGCAGTATTTT | CSADPQGRTDTQYF
TRBJ2-2 | TRBD2 | few | TRBV11-2 | TGTGCCAGCAGCCTTCTAGCGGGGGCGAACACCGGGGAGCTGTTTTTT | CASSLLAGANTGELFF
TRBJ2-7 | . | many | TRBV6-2/TRBV6-3 | TGTGCCAGCAGGTCAAGCTCCTACGAGCAGTACTTC | CASRSSSYEQYF
TRBJ2-7 | . | . | TRBV4-1 | TGCGCCAGCAGCCAAGATGGAGGGGCGAGGTACGAGCAGTACTTC | CASSQDGGARYEQYF
TRBJ2-1 | . | few | TRBV11-2 | TGTGCCAGCAGCGGAGCGGCGGGATCCTCCTACAATGAGCAGTTCTTC | CASSGAAGSSYNEQFF
TRBJ2-7 | . | . | TRBV2 | TGTGCCACCCACCGGCAGGCCGAGCAGTACTTC | CATHRQAEQYF
TRBJ1-6 | . | few | TRBV20-1 | TGCAGTGCTAGGGAGGGTAAGGGTAATTCACCCCTCCACTTT | CSAREGKGNSPLHF
TRBJ1-5 | . | . | TRBV7-2 | TGTGCCAGCCGGGGGCAACTCAATCAGCCCCAGCATTTT | CASRGQLNQPQHF
TRBJ2-3 | . | . | TRBV24-1 | TGTGCCACCAGTGATTGGGGGGGGGCATCCAGCACAGATACGCAGTATTTT | CATSDWGGASSTDTQYF
TRBJ2-2 | . | . | TRBV5-5 | TGTGCCAGCAGCTTACGGACGCCCCCGAACACCGGGGAGCTGTTTTTT | CASSLRTPPNTGELFF
TRBJ2-3 | . | few | TRBV6-1 | TGTGCCAGCAGTGAAGGAGTAGATACGCAGTATTTT | CASSEGVDTQYF
TRBJ2-1 | . | . | TRBV7-2 | TGTGCCAGCAGCTTATCAAGCGGCGGGGCGTATGAGCAGTTCTTC | CASSLSSGGAYEQFF
TRBJ2-1 | . | . | TRBV4-3 | TGCGCCAGCAGCCAATTTGGGGCTAGCATAGTCGGCGAGCAGTTCTTC | CASSQFGASIVGEQFF
TRBJ2-5 | . | few | TRBV2 | TGTGCCAGCAGTGAACTTTACGGGACCCAGTACTTC | CASSELYGTQYF
TRBJ1-5 | TRBD1 | . | TRBV29-1 | TGCAGCTCCTACCGGGACAGGGGAACGGGTAGTAATCAGCCCCAGCATTTT | CSSYRDRGTGSNQPQHF
TRBJ1-1 | . | . | TRBV24-1 | TGTGCCACCAGTGAGGGGGGGCTAGGTGACACTGAAGCTTTCTTT | CATSEGGLGDTEAFF
TRBJ1-5 | . | few | TRBV7-2 | TGTGCCAGCAGCTTAGTTAACGGCGAGCAGCCCCAGCATTTT | CASSLVNGEQPQHF
TRBJ1-5 | . | . | TRBV4-2 | TGTGCCAGCAGCCAAGAGTGGGCCGGGGAATGGCCCCAGCATTTT | CASSQEWAGEWPQHF
TRBJ1-4 | TRBD1 | . | TRBV4-1 | TGCGCCAGCAGCCAAGGGGACAGGGAGAATGAAAAACTGTTTTTT | CASSQGDRENEKLFF
TRBJ2-3 | . | . | TRBV4-3 | TGCGCCAGCAGCCAAGATCGAATGGTCTCAGATACGCAGTATTTT | CASSQDRMVSDTQYF
TRBJ2-3 | TRBD2 | few | TRBV5-1 | TGCGCCAGCAGCTGGGGCGGGGGGGCCATAGATACGCAGTATTTT | CASSWGGGAIDTQYF
TRBJ1-4 | . | few | TRBV7-6 | TGTGCCAGCAGCTTAGAAACCAGGATGACAACTAATGAAAAACTGTTTTTT | CASSLETRMTTNEKLFF